What follows are 14 T cell receptor beta chains derived from one specimen sequenced in a study of cytomegalovirus exposure and HLA in healthy donors. Clones were read by immunoSEQ multiplex PCR, and TCRdb kept only the in-frame ones, dropping some. The table lists 200,000 to 300,000 clones, roughly 89% of them singletons. Input material: PBMCs. Receptor source: a man aged 18-30 years in good health and CMV-seronegative.

A few counts support this clone. The chain recombines TRBV7-9 with TRBJ2-7; D possibly corresponds to TRBD1 (6 bases). The ends were cut back, 5 bases at V and 4 bases at J, with 15 bases in the middle. The CDR3 is made up of 14 amino acids. Germline V CDR1 and CDR2: SEHNR, FQNEAQ (reference sequence). The CDR3 bases are TGTGCCAGCAGCCCGAAAGACAGGAGATACGAGCAGTACTTC. Translating gives CASSPKDRRYEQYF.

Written as DNA, the CDR3 is TGCGCCAGCAGACACAACCCCCGACAGGCTGAGCAGTACTTC. This translates into CASRHNPRQAEQYF. The V gene is TRBV5-1, the J gene TRBJ2-7; D possibly corresponds to TRBD1 (6 bases). CDR1 SGHRS and CDR2 YFSETQ come from the germline V gene. The V gene lost 5 bases and the J gene lost 7 bases, with 19 bases spanning the gap. The CDR3 has 14 amino acids.

A few counts support this clone. CDR3 sequence reads: CASRGGLDPNSPLHF. The CDR3 DNA follows: TGTGCCAGCAGAGGGGGCTTGGATCCTAATTCACCCCTCCACTTT. V usage is TRBV5-4 and J usage is TRBJ1-6; 7 bases are shared with TRBD1. CDR3 size: 15 residues. After removal of 5 bases from V and 6 bases from J, the junction contained 8 bases not matched to a gene. The germline gives CDR1 SGHNT, CDR2 YYREEE (reference sequence).

V is TRBV9 and J is TRBJ2-3; D gene unclear. Germline values: CDR1 SGDLS, CDR2 YYNGEE. V was clipped by 0 bases and J by 0 bases, with 5 bases between them. This CDR3 region has 14 residues. CDR3 DNA: TGTGCCAGCAGCGTAGCTTTTAGCACAGATACGCAGTATTTT. Translation gives CASSVAFSTDTQYF.

The chain employs TRBV27 and TRBJ2-7; D is unresolved. From germline, CDR1 is MNHEY and CDR2 SMNVEV (reference sequence). Trimming removed 0 bases at V and 2 bases at J, with 5 bases between. This CDR3 is built from 13 residues. CDR3 loop: CASSLSRAYEQYF. The CDR3 DNA is TGTGCCAGCAGTTTATCCCGAGCCTACGAGCAGTACTTC.

The V gene is TRBV5-4, the J gene TRBJ1-2; unclear D gene. Germline CDR1 SGHNT, CDR2 YYREEE (reference sequence). This CDR3 region has 14 residues. V was trimmed by 3 bases and J by 2 bases, leaving 11 bases between them. CDR3 in DNA: TGTGCCAGCAGCTCGTGGAGGGCCAACTATGGCTACACCTTC. It yields the protein CASSSWRANYGYTF. Full variable domain (missing parts from reference TRBV5-4 and TRBJ1-2): ETGVTQSPTHLIKTRGQQVTLRCSSQSGHNTVSWYQQALGQGPQFIFQYYREEENGRGNFPPRFSGLQFPNYSSELNVNALELDDSALYLCASSSWRANYGYTFGSGTRLTVV.

The chain carries TRBV28 and TRBJ2-3; D may be TRBD2 (6 bases). Trimming removed 7 bases at V and 3 bases at J, with 8 bases between. This CDR3 has 12 amino acids. Germline V gene data show CDR1 as MDHEN and CDR2 as SYDVKM. CDR3 coding DNA: TGTGCCAGCAAGGAGGGAACAGATACGCAGTATTTT. Its translation: CASKEGTDTQYF.

The chain couples TRBV6-1 to TRBJ1-5; 7 bases map to TRBD1. Per the germline V gene, CDR1 is MNHNS and CDR2 is SASEGT. J lost 6 bases, V lost 2 bases, and 7 bases had no gene match. This CDR3 is built from 15 residues. In nucleotides, the CDR3 is TGTGCCAGCAGTGAATTATATACAGGGGCTCAGCCCCAGCATTTT. Its protein is CASSELYTGAQPQHF.

This sequence joins TRBV28 and TRBJ2-3, with 9 positions matching TRBD2. The CDR3 length is 16 residues. V was clipped by 9 bases and J by 6 bases; unmatched bases: 16. Looked up from germline, CDR1 is MDHEN and CDR2 is SYDVKM. This CDR3 is CASWAGAGGGRDTQYF. In DNA form, the CDR3 reads TGTGCCAGTTGGGCGGGAGCGGGAGGTGGAAGGGATACGCAGTATTTT.

The V gene is TRBV29-1, the J gene TRBJ2-7; weak D call: TRBD1 (5 bases). This CDR3 contains 12 residues. Trimming removed 3 bases from V and 3 bases from J, with 9 bases in between. Looked up from germline, CDR1 is SQVTM and CDR2 is ANQGSEA. CDR3 DNA sequence: TGCAGCGTTGAGGGGCAGGGCTACGAGCAGTACTTC. Its protein product is CSVEGQGYEQYF.

This clone came up a few times. The chain links TRBV5-6 to TRBJ2-7, with D hard to call. Germline CDR1 SGHDT, CDR2 YYEEEE. The CDR3 is 11 amino acids. V was shortened by 4 bases and J by 1 base, with 3 bases between the two germline ends. CDR3 residues: CASSRSYEQYF. CDR3 coding DNA: TGTGCCAGCAGCCGTTCCTACGAGCAGTACTTC.

The chain joins TRBV29-1 to TRBJ1-1; perhaps TRBD1 as D (6 bases). Per the germline V gene, CDR1 is SQVTM and CDR2 is ANQGSEA. There are 13 residues in the CDR3. The germline V and J ends were trimmed by 4 bases and 6 bases, with 15 bases remaining between them. This chain's CDR3 is CSVADSGAAEAFF. In DNA, the CDR3 is TGCAGCGTTGCCGATTCAGGGGCGGCTGAAGCTTTCTTT. Full variable domain (outside the CDR3, taken from reference TRBV29-1 and TRBJ1-1): SAVISQKPSRDICQRGTSLTIQCQVDSQVTMMFWYRQQPGQSLTLIATANQGSEATYESGFVIDKFPISRPNLTFSTLTVSNMSPEDSSIYLCSVADSGAAEAFFGQGTRLTVV.

The V gene is TRBV27, the J gene TRBJ2-5, with D perhaps TRBD2 (6 bases). The V and J ends lost 5 bases and 1 base respectively, with 17 bases between them. The CDR3 covers 16 residues. Germline V CDR1 and CDR2: MNHEY, SMNVEV (reference sequence). CDR3 region: CASSPSRTGAQETQYF. The CDR3 bases are TGTGCCAGCAGTCCTTCGCGGACGGGAGCCCAAGAGACCCAGTACTTC.

The chain links TRBV2 to TRBJ2-3; D gene ambiguous. Germline loops: CDR1 SNHLY, CDR2 FYNNEI. The CDR3 spans 14 residues. V gave up 5 bases and J gave up 2 bases, with 11 bases separating them. In DNA, the CDR3 is TGTGCCAGCAGTACAATACCTGTCACAGATACGCAGTATTTT. It yields the protein CASSTIPVTDTQYF.